Shown below are 13 T cell receptor beta chains from a single sample sequenced in a study of patients and donors after allogeneic stem cell transplantation. TCRdb re-called the RT-PCR reads through MiXCR, storing one row per CDR3 protein. The data hold about 410,000 distinct CDR3 sequences, with roughly 17% observed a single time. The sample consisted of blood, either unsorted or a sorted T cell fraction (not recorded which). Receptors were obtained from a human donor who was either an allogeneic HSCT recipient or a stem cell or donor lymphocyte infusion donor (not recorded which). It is not recorded whose cells these are; they may come from a transplant donor.

This clonotype was seen a few times. The V and J genes are TRBV5-1 and TRBJ2-2; D remains unclear. The CDR3 is made up of 15 amino acids. Germline CDR1 SGHRS, CDR2 YFSETQ. Trimming cost V 4 bases and J 1 base, with 11 bases left between them. CDR3 amino acids: CASSAATVNTGELFF. The CDR3 nucleotides are TGCGCCAGCAGCGCCGCAACAGTGAACACCGGGGAGCTGTTTTTT.

This clonotype was detected ten times or more. The V and J genes are TRBV5-1 and TRBJ2-1; D remains unclear. The CDR3 length is 11 residues. Trimming removed 6 bases at V and 5 bases at J, with 6 bases between. Germline values: CDR1 SGHRS, CDR2 YFSETQ. The CDR3, as DNA: TGCGCCAGCAATTCCGACAATGAGCAGTTCTTC. Translation gives CASNSDNEQFF.

This clonotype was found a few times. The chain joins TRBV27 to TRBJ1-1, with D unresolved. Germline CDR1 MNHEY, CDR2 SMNVEV (reference sequence). This CDR3 is 13 amino acids long. The V and J ends lost 8 bases and 1 base respectively, with 11 bases between them. This chain's CDR3 is CASARNTNTEAFF. The CDR3 DNA reads as TGTGCCAGCGCCCGGAACACGAACACTGAAGCTTTCTTT.

This clonotype has just a few counts. This rearrangement joins TRBV7-6 to TRBJ2-7, with 8 bases that match TRBD2. J lost 6 bases, V lost 0 bases, and 7 bases had no gene match. The germline CDR1 and CDR2 sequences are SGHVS and FNYEAQ. The CDR3 runs to 15 residues. The CDR3 sequence: CASSLARTGGAEQYF. The CDR3 DNA reads TGTGCCAGCAGCTTAGCGCGGACGGGAGGGGCCGAGCAGTACTTC.

The CDR3 DNA reads as TGTGCCAGCAGTTTACATCGGGATACGCAGTATTTT. It yields the protein CASSLHRDTQYF. The gene calls are TRBV12-3 or TRBV12-4 and TRBJ2-3; D unclear. V lost 2 bases, J lost 6 bases, and 6 bases lay in between. There are 12 residues in the CDR3.

The V call is TRBV15, the J call TRBJ1-1; D might be TRBD1 (6 bases). Trimming removed 3 bases at V and 4 bases at J, with 21 bases between. Germline CDR1 is LNHNV and CDR2 is YYDKDF (reference sequence). The CDR3 is 17 amino acids. CDR3 loop: CATSSPTLGGGFTEAFF. DNA for the CDR3: TGTGCCACCAGCAGTCCGACCTTGGGGGGCGGGTTCACTGAAGCTTTCTTT.

This clonotype was counted between two and nine times. The CDR3 DNA follows: TGTGCCAGCAGTATCCGGGACGGATGGATATCTAACTATGGCTACACCTTC. Protein product: CASSIRDGWISNYGYTF. The chain combines TRBV5-5 with TRBJ1-2, with TRBD1 as a possible D gene (5 bases). The CDR3 spans 17 residues. V was clipped by 5 bases and J by 0 bases, with 20 bases between them. CDR1 and CDR2 (germline): SGHKS, YYEKEE (reference sequence).

The genes are TRBV24-1 and TRBJ2-3; no definite D call. The germline V gene encodes CDR1 KGHDR and CDR2 SFDVKD. This CDR3 region has 13 residues. The V and J ends lost 0 bases and 2 bases respectively, with 2 bases between them. The CDR3 sequence is CATSDLHTDTQYF. The CDR3 nucleotides read TGTGCCACCAGTGATTTGCACACAGATACGCAGTATTTT.

The rearrangement joins TRBV6-5 to TRBJ1-2; the match to TRBD1 covers 8 bases. Per germline, CDR1 MNHEY and CDR2 SVGAGI. Germline trimming cut 6 bases from V and 2 bases from J; bases unmatched to any gene: 8. This CDR3 contains 15 residues. This CDR3 reads CASRYMRTGNYGYTF. CDR3 DNA: TGTGCCAGCAGATACATGAGGACAGGGAACTATGGCTACACCTTC.

V usage is TRBV6-1 and J usage is TRBJ2-5; D unclear. This CDR3 is 13 amino acids long. CDR1 and CDR2 (germline): MNHNS, SASEGT. Trimming shortened V by 6 bases and J by 3 bases, and 11 bases separated the two germline ends. CDR3 DNA: TGTGCCAGCAGGCGGACGGAAAAAGAGACCCAGTACTTC. This sequence encodes CASRRTEKETQYF.

This clonotype was seen more than once but under ten times. One end of the junction does not line up with germline, which may come from a read error. The CDR3 DNA reads TGCAGTGCCAGAGTAATCGCCGCCAAAAACATTCAGTACTTC. This translates into CSARVIAAKNIQYF. The chain is built from TRBV20-1 and TRBJ2-4; no firm D call. Per germline, CDR1 DFQATT and CDR2 SNEGSKA (reference sequence). The CDR3 extends over 14 amino acids.

The chain joins TRBV27 to TRBJ2-7; 7 bases fit TRBD1. Germline CDR1 and CDR2: MNHEY and SMNVEV (reference sequence). The CDR3 length is 12 residues. V lost 6 bases and J lost 7; bases outside the gene matches: 6. In DNA, the CDR3 is TGTGCCAGCAGCTCCAACAGGGGAGAGCAGTACTTC. This encodes CASSSNRGEQYF.

In its sample, this clonotype was seen a few times. The chain couples TRBV12-3 or TRBV12-4 to TRBJ2-7; 10 bases agree with TRBD1. V lost 8 bases and J lost 6; bases outside the gene matches: 13. This CDR3 comprises 15 residues. DNA of the CDR3: TGTGCCAGCTGCTCCGCCCGGACAGGGGGGCTCGAGCAGTACTTC. Translation: CASCSARTGGLEQYF.